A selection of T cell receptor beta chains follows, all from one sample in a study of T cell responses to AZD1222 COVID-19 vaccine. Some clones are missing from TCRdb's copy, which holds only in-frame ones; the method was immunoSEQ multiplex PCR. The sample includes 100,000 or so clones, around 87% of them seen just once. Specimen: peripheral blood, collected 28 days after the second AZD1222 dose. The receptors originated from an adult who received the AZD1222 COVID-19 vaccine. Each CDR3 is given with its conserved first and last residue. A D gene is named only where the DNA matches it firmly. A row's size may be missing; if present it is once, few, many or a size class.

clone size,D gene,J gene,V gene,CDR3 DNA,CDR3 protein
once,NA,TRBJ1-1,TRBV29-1,TGCAGCGTTGAATTTCTAAACCCTGAAGCTTTCTTT,CSVEFLNPEAFF
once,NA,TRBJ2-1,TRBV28,TGTGCCAGCAGTTTCCGGGACTCCTACTACAATGAGCAGTTCTTC,CASSFRDSYYNEQFF
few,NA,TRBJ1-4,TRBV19,TGTGCCAGTAGTATAGATGGGCGAAAGGGGAGAAGGGATGAAAAACTGTTTTTT,CASSIDGRKGRRDEKLFF
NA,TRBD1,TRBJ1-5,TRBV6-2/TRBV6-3,TGTGCCAGCAGTTTCTCGGGACAGATACAGCCCCAGCATTTT,CASSFSGQIQPQHF
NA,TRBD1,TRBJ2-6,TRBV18,TGTGCCAGCTCAAGACAGGGGAACTCTGGGGCCAACGTCCTGACTTTC,CASSRQGNSGANVLTF
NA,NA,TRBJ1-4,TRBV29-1,TGCAGCGCCAAGGAGGCTGATGCCGCAACTAATGAAAAACTGTTTTTT,CSAKEADAATNEKLFF
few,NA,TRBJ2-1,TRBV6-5,TGTGCCAGCAGCCAATACAATGAGCAGTTCTTC,CASSQYNEQFF
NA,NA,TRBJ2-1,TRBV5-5,TGTGCCAGCAGCTTTAGGGGGGTCCGGCTGGACAATGAGCAGTTCTTC,CASSFRGVRLDNEQFF
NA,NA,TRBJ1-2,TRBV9,TGTGCCAGCAGCGTCGGCAGGGATGGTGGCTACACCTTC,CASSVGRDGGYTF
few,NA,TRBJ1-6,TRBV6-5,TGTGCCGGCCGCATGGACAGTTCTAATTCACCCCTCCACTTT,CAGRMDSSNSPLHF
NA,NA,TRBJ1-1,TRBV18,TGTGCCAGCTCACCAGGTTCTGGCACTGAAGCTTTCTTT,CASSPGSGTEAFF
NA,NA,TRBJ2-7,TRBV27,TGTGCCAGCAGTTTAGGCTGGGGGGCTACTACCTACGAGCAGTACTTC,CASSLGWGATTYEQYF
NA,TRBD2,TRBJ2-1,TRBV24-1,TGTGCCACCAGTGACCCGGGGACTAGCGGGGGGGGTCGGTTCTTC,CATSDPGTSGGGRFF
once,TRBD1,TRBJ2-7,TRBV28,TGTGCCAGCAGTTCTTCAGGACAGGGGGTATTTTACGAGCAGTACTTC,CASSSSGQGVFYEQYF
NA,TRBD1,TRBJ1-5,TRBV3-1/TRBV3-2,TGTGCCAGCAGCCAGACAGGGGGTAGCAATCAGCCCCAGCATTTT,CASSQTGGSNQPQHF
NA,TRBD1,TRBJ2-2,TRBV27,TGTGCCAGCAGTATATCTACAGGGGTCACCGGGGAGCTGTTTTTT,CASSISTGVTGELFF
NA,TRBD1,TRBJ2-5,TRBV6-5,TGTGCCAGCAGTTACCCGGGACAGGGCGTGGAGACCCAGTACTTC,CASSYPGQGVETQYF
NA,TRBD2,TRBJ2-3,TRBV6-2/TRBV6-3,TGTGCCAGCAGCCGTCCGGGACTAGCAACAGATACGCAGTATTTT,CASSRPGLATDTQYF
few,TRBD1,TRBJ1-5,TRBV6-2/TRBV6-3,TGTGCCAGCAGTGGACCGGGACAGATATGGGGTCAGCCCCAGCATTTT,CASSGPGQIWGQPQHF
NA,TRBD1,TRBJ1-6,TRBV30,TGTGCCTGGAGTTCCGGACAGGGGCATTCACCCCTCCACTTT,CAWSSGQGHSPLHF
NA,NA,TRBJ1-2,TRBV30,TGTGCCTGGAACGTACAGGGCACCTATGGCTACACCTTC,CAWNVQGTYGYTF
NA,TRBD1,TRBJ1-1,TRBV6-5,TGTGCCAGCAGTACGACTCAGGGGGACACTGAAGCTTTCTTT,CASSTTQGDTEAFF